The text below deals with one T cell receptor beta chain. This clone was found many times. The specificity of this receptor is unknown. Within one base of it there is no much larger clone, and no base qualities were kept. This record belongs to a study of T cells after posttransplantation cyclophosphamide (dated by TCRdb to the mid-2010s). Context from the whole study: The study tracked T cell repertoire reconstitution by TRB sequencing after myeloablative bone marrow transplantation using posttransplantation cyclophosphamide as GVHD prophylaxis. Samples from 30 to 45 PTCy-treated patients and 16 related bone marrow donors of those patients were subjected to antigen receptor sequencing. TRB sequencing was performed on blood from all 34 PTCy patients with 1-year posttransplant specimens. TRB sequencing was also done on up to 3 additional blood samples from 2 to 5.2 years after transplant in 3 patients, and on pretransplant blood from a handful of patients. Because TRA and TRB clonality correlated tightly in roughly nine samples, the subsequent TCR analyses were limited to TRB only. Public TRB sequences were compared against a database of over 3,000 sequences linked to responses to pathogens, tumor antigens, self-antigens and alloantigens. Study-level results and caveats: Across fewer than 55 patients, TRB clonality was highly associated with recipient CMV seropositivity and CMV reactivation, and PTCy diversity was similar to diversity in CNI/methotrexate controls. The TRB repertoires of T cells infiltrating skin or the GI tract showed only limited overlap with the TRB repertoires found in blood. At 1-2 months, donor-recipient similarity was low but rose over the first year, and the later blood repertoires were often dominated by donor CD8+ memory clones.

The germline ends are 7 bases apart after V is trimmed by 2 bases and J by 5 bases. The CDR3 covers 12 residues, taking in both the cysteine and the phenylalanine. Just the 36-base CDR3 DNA is kept, in frame starting at base 1. CDR1 SGHRS and CDR2 YFSETQ are derived from the germline V gene. On the day of marrow donation, related bone marrow donors gave peripheral blood samples. Mononuclear cells from peripheral blood and bone marrow were separated by Ficoll-Hypaque density centrifugation and then cryopreserved. TRB sequencing used genomic DNA with the immunoSEQ assay at survey resolution or the hsTCRB kit. Turning to the authors' computational methods: The immunoSEQ software handled the initial read processing, while the LymphoSeq R package was used for the repertoire analyses. Clonality was computed as 1 minus normalized Shannon entropy; Gini coefficient was also calculated for each TRB dataset. Phenotypes of unsorted samples were inferred by mapping TRB sequences from sorted subsets of the recipient or donor onto unsorted samples of the same recipient. TCRdb took this table from immuneACCESS and kept in-frame rearrangements with V and J called. Such tables lack part of the clones; where checked against another copy, unresolved V genes explain under half of the gap, and the rest is unexplained. From that table come the V and J calls and clone size; the DNA was used to work out D and trimming. For this sample the table reports under 45,000 clones, with no clone seen just once. The ten top clones hold 3.5% to 5.5% of the sample.

The chain employs TRBV5-1 and TRBJ1-2; the D segment cannot be called with confidence. Material: PBMCs. The origin of this receptor is a woman aged 50 to 60 in good health and a related stem cell transplant donor. The CDR3 amino acid sequence is: CASSLTTYGYTF. The sequence in DNA is TGCGCCAGCAGCTTAACTACGTATGGCTACACCTTC.